Below, 27 T cell receptor beta chains from the same sample are listed, as sequenced in a study of spatial heterogeneity in lung cancer. Documented time point: sample taken at primary tumor resection. A single record per CDR3 protein comes from TCRdb applying MiXCR to the 5' RACE reads. This table holds roughly 21,000 distinct CDR3 sequences, approximately 3% found once. Sequenced material: PBMCs, taken at surgery. Receptors were obtained from a female donor with early-stage non-small cell lung cancer.

There are many counts of this clonotype. This rearrangement joins TRBV14 to TRBJ2-7; D perhaps matches TRBD2 (5 bases). The CDR3 length is 16 residues. V was clipped by 0 bases and J by 8 bases, with 20 bases between them. Looked up from germline, CDR1 is SGHDN and CDR2 is FVKESK. Here the CDR3 DNA reads TGTGCCAGCAGCCAAGATAGGCCGCGGGCCGGCCATAAGCAGTACTTC. Translated, it gives CASSQDRPRAGHKQYF.

This chain uses TRBV10-3 with TRBJ2-7; no clear D. Germline V gene data show CDR1 as ENHRY and CDR2 as SYGVKD. The germline V and J ends were trimmed by 2 bases and 0 bases, with 8 bases remaining between them. The CDR3 is 14 residues long. The CDR3 loop is CAISEPGDSYEQYF. Written as DNA, the CDR3 is TGTGCCATCAGTGAGCCTGGGGACTCCTACGAGCAGTACTTC.

This clonotype was seen at least ten times. The chain uses TRBV28 and TRBJ2-7; perhaps D is TRBD1 or TRBD2 (6 bases each). The length of the CDR3 is 15 residues. V was pared by 0 bases and J by 6 bases, with 15 bases between. The germline V gene encodes CDR1 MDHEN and CDR2 SYDVKM. This chain's CDR3 is CASSLWAPGAGEQYF. CDR3 in DNA: TGTGCCAGCAGTTTATGGGCCCCGGGGGCGGGCGAGCAGTACTTC.

Relative to its sample, this clonotype is medium-sized (0.01 to 0.1%). The V call is TRBV6-1, the J call TRBJ2-5; D is unclear. The CDR3 totals 9 residues. Looked up from germline, CDR1 is MNHNS and CDR2 is SASEGT. V shed 0 bases and J shed 14 bases, with 4 bases lying between them. CDR3 in amino acids: CASSEAPYF. For the CDR3, the DNA is TGTGCCAGCAGTGAAGCCCCATACTTC.

This clonotype counts as medium-sized. The rearrangement links TRBV7-9 to TRBJ2-3; 7 nucleotides line up with TRBD1. The length of the CDR3 is 12 residues. Germline lookup yields CDR1 SEHNR and CDR2 FQNEAQ (reference sequence). With 5 bases clipped from V and 6 bases from J, the junction kept 2 bases outside the gene matches. CDR3 amino acids: CASSDRADTQYF. The CDR3 coding sequence is TGTGCCAGCAGCGACAGGGCTGATACGCAGTATTTT.

In this sample, this clonotype turned up many times. This chain joins TRBV2 and TRBJ2-6; perhaps TRBD1 as D (5 bases). Germline-derived CDR1 and CDR2 are SNHLY and FYNNEI. The CDR3 sequence is 15 residues long. V lost 4 bases to trimming and J lost 2 bases, with 9 bases between them. For the CDR3, the DNA is TGTGCCAGCAGTGTGGGGCCAACTGGGGCCAACGTCCTGACTTTC. It yields the protein CASSVGPTGANVLTF. The variable domain in full, completed from reference TRBV2 and TRBJ2-6, reads EPEVTQTPSHQVTQMGQEVILRCVPISNHLYFYWYRQILGQKVEFLVSFYNNEISEKSEIFDDQFSVERPDGSNFTLKIRSTKLEDSAMYFCASSVGPTGANVLTFGAGSRLTVL.

This clonotype was picked up many times. The chain links TRBV6-5 to TRBJ2-3, with TRBD2 as a possible D gene (5 bases). The CDR3 has 14 residues. V gave up 2 bases and J gave up 0 bases, with 6 bases separating them. Germline lookup yields CDR1 MNHEY and CDR2 SVGAGI. The CDR3 DNA sequence: TGTGCCAGCAGTTACGAGCGGAGCACAGATACGCAGTATTTT. Its protein product is CASSYERSTDTQYF.

In its sample, this clonotype was seen many times. The chain employs TRBV2 and TRBJ1-4; the match to TRBD1 covers 11 bases. Losses at the gene ends were 0 bases for V and 8 bases for J; bases not matched to a gene: 5. Germline-derived CDR1 and CDR2 are SNHLY and FYNNEI. This CDR3 comprises 16 residues. In nucleotides, the CDR3 is TGTGCCAGCAGTGAAGCGCCAGGGACAGGGGGAGAAAAACTGTTTTTT. This codes for CASSEAPGTGGEKLFF. Complete variable domain (other parts from reference TRBV2 and TRBJ1-4): EPEVTQTPSHQVTQMGQEVILRCVPISNHLYFYWYRQILGQKVEFLVSFYNNEISEKSEIFDDQFSVERPDGSNFTLKIRSTKLEDSAMYFCASSEAPGTGGEKLFFGSGTQLSVL.

On this clonotype: A much larger clone lies a single base off, so this may be a read error. This chain links TRBV19 with TRBJ2-1, with unresolved D. This CDR3 spans 15 amino acids. Germline CDR1 is LNHDA and CDR2 is SQIVND (reference sequence). CDR3: CASSDTGSPYIEQFF. The CDR3 nucleotides read TGTGCCAGTAGCGATACCGGGTCCCCATACATTGAGCAGTTCTTC.

By frequency in the sample, this clonotype is medium-sized. J is TRBJ2-6 and V is TRBV10-2, with D uncertain. The CDR3 contains 16 residues. Germline values: CDR1 WSHSY, CDR2 SAAADI. V gave up 6 bases and J gave up 4 bases, with 16 bases separating them. This chain's CDR3 is CASSASDNSGANVLTF. DNA for the CDR3: TGCGCCAGCAGCGCCTCGGATAACTCCGGGGCCAACGTCCTGACTTTC.

At least ten counts were recorded for this clonotype. The rearrangement joins TRBV27 to TRBJ1-4, with D perhaps matching TRBD1 (5 bases). CDR3 length: 15 amino acids. Germline CDR1 and CDR2: MNHEY and SMNVEV (reference sequence). Between the trimmed V and J ends, which lost 1 base and 0 bases, there was a span of 6 bases. CDR3 DNA: TGTGCCAGCAGTTTATTGGGGGCAACTAATGAAAAACTGTTTTTT. Amino acid sequence: CASSLLGATNEKLFF.

This clonotype was recorded many times. The genes are TRBV12-3 or TRBV12-4 and TRBJ2-3; D not resolved. The V and J ends lost 3 bases and 7 bases respectively, with 26 bases between them. The CDR3 is 18 residues long. The CDR3 DNA follows: TGTGCCAGCAGTTTCTACAGCCCTTTCCGGGCCTCAGAGTATACGCAGTATTTT. This translates into CASSFYSPFRASEYTQYF.

This clonotype was found many times. V gene TRBV11-2 combines with J gene TRBJ1-1; possible D gene TRBD1, 5 bases. This CDR3 is 15 amino acids long. V dropped 3 bases and J dropped 1 base, with 12 bases sitting between them. Germline CDR1 and CDR2: SGHAT and FQNNGV. CDR3 region: CASSFLGVGNTEAFF. As DNA, the CDR3 is TGTGCCAGCAGCTTCCTAGGGGTCGGGAACACTGAAGCTTTCTTT.

This clonotype was picked up many times. The V and J genes are TRBV5-1 and TRBJ2-1; 9 bases agree with TRBD2. The CDR3 is 16 residues long. Trimming cost V 0 bases and J 6 bases; bases outside gene matches: 7. CDR1 and CDR2 (germline): SGHRS, YFSETQ. CDR3 coding DNA: TGCGCCAGCAGCTTGGTTGGTGCGGGAGGGTCCAATGAGCAGTTCTTC. Its protein product is CASSLVGAGGSNEQFF.

This clonotype was counted many times. The V and J genes are TRBV12-3 or TRBV12-4 and TRBJ2-1, with 9 bases identical to TRBD2. V lost 2 bases to trimming and J lost 2 bases; unmatched junction nucleotides: 7. The CDR3 has 17 residues. This CDR3 reads CASSLKGSGRAYNEQFF. CDR3 bases: TGTGCCAGCAGTTTAAAGGGTAGCGGGAGAGCCTACAATGAGCAGTTCTTC.

This clonotype was detected a few times. The chain employs TRBV20-1 and TRBJ2-1, with D perhaps matching TRBD2 (6 bases). The germline V gene encodes CDR1 DFQATT and CDR2 SNEGSKA (reference sequence). V shed 6 bases and J shed 0 bases, with 9 bases lying between them. This CDR3 is 13 amino acids long. The CDR3 DNA sequence: TGCAGTGCAGTGGGAGGCTCCTACAATGAGCAGTTCTTC. This translates into CSAVGGSYNEQFF.

Notes on this clonotype: Being one base from a much bigger clone, this may be a read error. The chain is built from TRBV7-9 and TRBJ2-1; 11 nucleotides align to TRBD2. The germline gives CDR1 SEHNR, CDR2 FQNEAQ (reference sequence). V gave up 3 bases and J gave up 6 bases; unmatched junction bases: 4. The CDR3 contains 15 residues. CDR3 DNA: TGTGCCAGCAGCTTTAGCGGGAGGGTCCTCAATGAGCAGTTCTTC. It yields the protein CASSFSGRVLNEQFF. Full variable domain (remainder filled in from reference TRBV7-9 and TRBJ2-1): DTGVSQNPRHKITKRGQNVTFRCDPISEHNRLYWYRQTLGQGPEFLTYFQNEAQLEKSRLLSDRFSAERPKGSFSTLEIQRTEQGDSAMYLCASSFSGRVLNEQFFGPGTRLTVL.

Ten or more counts support this clonotype. The rearrangement uses TRBV15 and TRBJ2-7; 10 bases fit TRBD2. This CDR3 spans 13 amino acids. J was trimmed by 7 bases and V by 3 bases; bases with no gene match: 3. CDR1 and CDR2 (germline): LNHNV, YYDKDF (reference sequence). This CDR3 reads CATSRLAGAEQYF. The CDR3 nucleotides read TGTGCCACCAGCAGGCTAGCGGGAGCGGAGCAGTACTTC.

This clonotype was seen ten or more times. The rearrangement links TRBV4-1 to TRBJ2-7; either TRBD1 or TRBD2 may fit D (5 bases each). Germline CDR1 is MGHRA and CDR2 is YSYEKL. The ends were cut back, 3 bases at V and 2 bases at J, with 14 bases in the middle. The CDR3 consists of 15 residues. The CDR3 bases are TGCGCCAGCAGCCAGGTACGGGACCCGACCTACGAGCAGTACTTC. Its protein product is CASSQVRDPTYEQYF.

This clonotype appeared many times. This chain links TRBV6-4 with TRBJ2-3; 7 bases line up with TRBD1. The germline CDR1 and CDR2 sequences are MRHNA and SNTAGT. V trimming: 6 bases; J trimming: 1 base; junction bases outside the gene matches: 10. CDR3 length: 16 amino acids. The CDR3 nucleotides read TGTGCCAGCAGCCTCAGACAGGGTGGGGGCACAGATACGCAGTATTTT. It encodes CASSLRQGGGTDTQYF.

This clonotype was seen ten or more times. The chain carries TRBV2 and TRBJ2-5; D not resolved. V shed 4 bases and J shed 1 base, with 10 bases lying between them. Looked up from germline, CDR1 is SNHLY and CDR2 is FYNNEI. This CDR3 region has 14 residues. The CDR3 sequence is CASSVGYPQETQYF. CDR3 in DNA: TGTGCCAGCAGTGTCGGATACCCCCAAGAGACCCAGTACTTC.

This clonotype was counted at least ten times. The J gene is TRBJ2-1, the V gene TRBV27; TRBD2 matches at 12 bases. This CDR3 has 14 amino acids. Germline lookup yields CDR1 MNHEY and CDR2 SMNVEV (reference sequence). Unmatched junction bases numbered 8, after V lost 2 bases and J lost 15 bases. CDR3 DNA sequence: TGTGCCAGCAGTTTAAGGCTAGCGGGAGGGCCGCCGTTCTTC. The encoded protein is CASSLRLAGGPPFF.

This clonotype was detected many times. This chain uses TRBV28 with TRBJ1-1; unclear D gene. Trimming took 1 base from V and 0 from J, leaving 0 bases between them. There are 12 residues in the CDR3. Germline values: CDR1 MDHEN, CDR2 SYDVKM. The CDR3 protein is CASSLLNTEAFF. The DNA of the CDR3 is TGTGCCAGCAGTTTATTGAACACTGAAGCTTTCTTT.

This clonotype occurred many times. The chain links TRBV20-1 to TRBJ1-1, with D perhaps matching TRBD1 (5 bases). Trimming stripped 0 bases from V and 3 bases from J, with 20 bases between. Germline loops: CDR1 DFQATT, CDR2 SNEGSKA (reference sequence). The CDR3 loop spans 17 amino acids. The CDR3 nucleotides read TGCAGTGCTAGAGAGACCGCAACGGGGGGTCGGGACACTGAAGCTTTCTTT. This sequence encodes CSARETATGGRDTEAFF.

Many counts were recorded for this clonotype. The chain combines TRBV6-5 with TRBJ2-3, with D tentatively TRBD1 or TRBD2 (6 bases each). The CDR3 totals 15 residues. Germline V gene sequence: CDR1 MNHEY, CDR2 SVGAGI. V lost 0 bases and J 5 bases, leaving 12 bases between the germline ends. This chain's CDR3 is CASSYSGGWGDTQYF. The DNA for the CDR3 is TGTGCCAGCAGTTACTCGGGGGGCTGGGGAGATACGCAGTATTTT.

This clonotype was detected many times. The chain uses TRBV27 and TRBJ1-5; the D gene is possibly TRBD1 (5 bases). Trimming left V 6 bases short and J 6 bases short, with 12 bases between. The CDR3 totals 13 residues. Germline CDR1 reads MNHEY; CDR2 reads SMNVEV (reference sequence). This CDR3 reads CASRTGLGQPQHF. CDR3 in DNA: TGTGCCAGCAGAACAGGTTTGGGTCAGCCCCAGCATTTT.

This clonotype was counted only a few times. The chain couples TRBV6-1 to TRBJ1-3; D remains ambiguous. This CDR3 is 12 amino acids long. Germline loops: CDR1 MNHNS, CDR2 SASEGT. V was cut by 4 bases and J by 4 bases, with 5 bases left in between. This CDR3 reads CASSAFGNTIYF. The CDR3 DNA reads TGTGCCAGCAGTGCGTTCGGAAACACCATATATTTT.